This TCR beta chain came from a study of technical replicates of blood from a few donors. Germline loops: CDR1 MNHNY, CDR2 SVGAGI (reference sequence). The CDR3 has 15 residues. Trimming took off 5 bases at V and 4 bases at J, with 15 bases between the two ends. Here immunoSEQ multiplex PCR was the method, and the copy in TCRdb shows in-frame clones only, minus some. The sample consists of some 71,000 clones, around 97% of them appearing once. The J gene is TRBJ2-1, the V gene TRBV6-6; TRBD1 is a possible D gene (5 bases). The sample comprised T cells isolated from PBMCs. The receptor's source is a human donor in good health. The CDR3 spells CASSLGQGPYNEQFF. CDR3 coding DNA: TGTGCCAGCAGTCTCGGGCAGGGCCCGTACAATGAGCAGTTCTTC.